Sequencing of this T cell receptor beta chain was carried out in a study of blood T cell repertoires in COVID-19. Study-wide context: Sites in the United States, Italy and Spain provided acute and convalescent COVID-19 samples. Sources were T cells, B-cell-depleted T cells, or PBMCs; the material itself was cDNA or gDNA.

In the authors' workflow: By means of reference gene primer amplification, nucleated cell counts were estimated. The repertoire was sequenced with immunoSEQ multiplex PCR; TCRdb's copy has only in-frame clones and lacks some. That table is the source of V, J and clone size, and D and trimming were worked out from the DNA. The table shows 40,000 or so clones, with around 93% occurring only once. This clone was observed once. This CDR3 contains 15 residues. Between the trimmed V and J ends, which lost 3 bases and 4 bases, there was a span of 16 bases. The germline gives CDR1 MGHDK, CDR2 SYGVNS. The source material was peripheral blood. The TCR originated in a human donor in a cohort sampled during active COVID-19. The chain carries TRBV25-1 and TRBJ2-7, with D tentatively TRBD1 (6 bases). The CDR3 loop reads CASSDPRGLGYEQYF. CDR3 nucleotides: TGTGCCAGCAGTGATCCCAGGGGTTTAGGTTACGAGCAGTACTTC.